Detailed here is one TCR beta chain. There is no known antigen for this receptor. Base qualities are not recorded, but no much larger clone differs from it by a single base. The immunoSEQ Assay was the method used to sequence TCRbeta CDR3 regions. After extraction, genomic DNA underwent amplification by bias-controlled multiplex PCR, followed by high-throughput sequencing. The authors' analysis ran thus. To quantify the absolute abundance of every unique TCRbeta CDR3 region, sequences were collapsed and filtered. Usable DNA was measured by amplifying reference genes present in all nucleated cells, and TCRbeta template counts were normalized to that usable DNA to estimate T cell fraction. Repertoire TCRs were annotated as SARS-CoV-2-specific when V gene, CDR3 amino acid sequence and J gene were exactly matched to a known reactive TCR set. MIRA supplied the reference SARS-CoV-2 TCR set, which was filtered for enrichment in COVID-19-positive ImmuneCODE repertoires so that public or cross-reactive TCRs were removed. Based on the MIRA antigens, annotated TCRs were further analysed at the level of specific ORF or position within ORF. Breadth was defined as the number of annotated unique rearrangements divided by the total number of unique productive rearrangements, and depth was defined as the summed frequency of the annotated unique rearrangements. Group comparisons of TCR breadth used two-sided Wilcoxon rank-sum tests. The source is immuneACCESS, and TCRdb retained only in-frame sequences with V and J called. Part of the clones is not carried over; for the studies checked, unresolved V genes explain less than half of this, and the remainder is unexplained. V, J and clone size are those of that table, while D and trimming were read from the DNA. The sample includes about 420,000 clones, with approximately 87% observed a single time. The ten largest clonotypes hold 3.6% of the sample.

What the treatment or condition label conveys for this sample: roughly 19 received Ad26.COV2.S at low or high dose, single or two shots; 5 received placebo; per-sample allocation not given. Repertoires of vaccine and placebo recipients were sequenced from samples collected on day 63 after the first injection. Between 29 July and 7 August 2020, Cohort 1b enrolled 25 adults aged 18-55 years at one site in Boston, USA. Ad26.COV2.S was a replication-incompetent adenovirus type 26 vector expressing a prefusion-stabilized SARS-CoV-2 spike protein from the original Wuhan strain. This record comes from a study of Ad26.COV2.S vaccination and SARS-CoV-2 variants (TCRdb year 2021). Looking at the study overall: Donors in the vaccine arm were drawn from COV1001, a phase I-IIa trial of Ad26.COV2.S in healthy adults that was multicentre, randomized, double-blind and placebo-controlled. Ad26.COV2.S was administered intramuscularly at a dose of 5x10^10 or 1x10^11 viral particles, either as one shot or as two shots given 56 days apart. The specificity and breadth of SARS-CoV-2-reactive T cell receptors after Ad26.COV2.S vaccination were assessed by TCRbeta repertoire sequencing. The TCR-sequenced set comprised approximately 30 samples: 19 Ad26.COV2.S vaccine recipients, 5 placebo recipients and 8 SARS-CoV-2 convalescent individuals. Participants in the trial were split at random into five groups of five each, receiving low-dose or high-dose Ad26.COV2.S once or twice, or else placebo on both occasions. Blinding of investigators to trial group allocation was maintained during experiments and outcome assessment.

Summary of the overall study and its limitations: Spike-specific TCR breadth was higher in Ad26.COV2.S recipients than in placebo recipients (P = 0.0014). Vaccine and placebo recipients had similar non-spike TCR breadth, a finding consistent with the vaccine containing only spike. The study lacked the statistical power to compare responses across vaccine doses or regimens. It was noted by the authors that total T cell responses may have been underestimated by the TCR breadth and depth analyses. After vaccination, substantial breadth of spike-specific CD8+ and CD4+ T cell responses was reported.

CDR1 and CDR2, looked up from the germline V gene (reference sequence), are DFQATT and SNEGSKA. The CDR3, from cysteine to phenylalanine, totals 12 residues. Solely the CDR3 DNA is kept, with 36 bases framed from the first base. The junction shows trimming of 3 bases on V and 5 bases on J, plus 10 bases between the germline ends. This chain joins TRBV20-1 to TRBJ2-5; TRBD2 might be the D gene, on 5 matching bases. This sample comprised peripheral blood, obtained in a trial of Ad26.COV2.S vaccine versus placebo. This TCR came from a person between 18 and 65 years old who received the Ad26.COV2.S COVID-19 vaccine or a placebo. The CDR3 reads as follows: CSASLAGETQYF. At the DNA level, the sequence is TGCAGTGCTAGTCTAGCCGGTGAGACCCAGTACTTC.